This T cell receptor (beta chain) was recorded in a study of shared T cell receptors in the human thymus. Only one count was recorded for this clone. Clones were read by immunoSEQ multiplex PCR, and TCRdb kept only the in-frame ones, dropping some. The sample yields some 720,000 clones, around 87% seen once. Another study also made use of these data, one on human thymus T cells. That report notes: All donors were healthy Finnish infants who were undergoing corrective surgery to treat congenital heart defects. Thymic material originated from resections removed in the course of corrective heart surgery. An apparent bias in V and J gene usage was seen in thymic and blood repertoires. The related literature has documented a marked overlap of thymic repertoires among unrelated individuals.

The TCR was taken from a boy younger than two with a congenital heart defect. The sequenced sample was thymocytes.

The chain's CDR3 is CASSLAAGTSDEQYF. The CDR3 DNA sequence: TGTGCCAGCAGCTTAGCGGCCGGGACTAGCGACGAGCAGTACTTC. The gene calls are TRBV7-9 and TRBJ2-7; TRBD2 aligns across 10 bases. The CDR3 has 15 amino acids. V lost 0 bases and J lost 5; bases outside the gene matches: 4. Per the germline V gene, CDR1 is SEHNR and CDR2 is FQNEAQ (reference sequence).